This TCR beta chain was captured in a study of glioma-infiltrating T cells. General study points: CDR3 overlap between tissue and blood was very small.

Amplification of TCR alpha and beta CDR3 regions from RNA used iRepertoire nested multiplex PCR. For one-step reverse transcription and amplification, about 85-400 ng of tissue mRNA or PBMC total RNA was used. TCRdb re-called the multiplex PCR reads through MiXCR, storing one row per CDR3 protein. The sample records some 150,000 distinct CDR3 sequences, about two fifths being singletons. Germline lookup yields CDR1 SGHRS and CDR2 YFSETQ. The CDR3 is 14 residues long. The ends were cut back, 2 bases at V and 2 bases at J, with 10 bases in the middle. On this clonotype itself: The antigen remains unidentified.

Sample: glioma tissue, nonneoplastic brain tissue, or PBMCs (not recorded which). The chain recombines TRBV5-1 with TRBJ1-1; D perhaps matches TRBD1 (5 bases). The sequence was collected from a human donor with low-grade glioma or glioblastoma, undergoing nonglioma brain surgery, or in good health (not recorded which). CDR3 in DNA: TGCGCCAGCAGCTTTCTGACAGCTAACACTGAAGCTTTCTTT. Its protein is CASSFLTANTEAFF. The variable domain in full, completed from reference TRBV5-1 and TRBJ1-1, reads KAGVTQTPRYLIKTRGQQVTLSCSPISGHRSVSWYQQTPGQGLQFLFEYFSETQRNKGNFPGRFSGRQFSNSRSEMNVSTLELGDSALYLCASSFLTANTEAFFGQGTRLTVV.